Following are 19 T cell receptor beta chains from one sample sequenced in a study of T-cell memory formation after mild COVID-19. MiXCR, run by TCRdb on the 5' RACE reads, gives a single entry per CDR3 protein. Found here are a few hundred thousand distinct CDR3 sequences, roughly 25% of them singletons; the top ten hold 12%. Sequencing was performed on PBMCs or a T cell subset sorted from them (not recorded which). These receptors were taken from an adult woman who had mild COVID-19 (a few samples of this study predate the infection). Cell type and time point are not known.

A single count supports this clonotype. The V call is TRBV5-1, the J call TRBJ2-7, with 7 bases matching TRBD2. Germline loops: CDR1 SGHRS, CDR2 YFSETQ. This CDR3 is built from 13 residues. V shed 7 bases and J 3 bases; nucleotides not matched to a gene: 7. CDR3: CASGEGSVYEQYF. The CDR3 region has the DNA TGCGCCAGCGGGGAGGGCAGCGTCTACGAGCAGTACTTC.

The chain carries TRBV20-1 and TRBJ1-2; tentatively, D is TRBD1 (5 bases). V lost 0 bases, J lost 4 bases, and 9 bases lay in between. Per germline, CDR1 DFQATT and CDR2 SNEGSKA (reference sequence). The CDR3 totals 13 residues. The CDR3 DNA reads TGCAGTGCTAGAGATGACAGTCCCTATGGCTACACCTTC. Amino acid sequence: CSARDDSPYGYTF.

The chain joins TRBV7-8 to TRBJ2-3; D uncertain. Per germline, CDR1 SGHVS and CDR2 FQNEAQ. Trimming pared 5 bases from V and 5 bases from J, leaving 8 bases between. This CDR3 spans 12 amino acids. The CDR3 nucleotides are TGTGCCAGCAGCCCTTACGGAGATACGCAGTATTTT. Translation gives CASSPYGDTQYF.

In this sample, this clonotype turned up a few times. The V call is TRBV12-3 or TRBV12-4, the J call TRBJ1-2, with unresolved D. V was trimmed by 4 bases and J by 4 bases, leaving 16 bases between them. CDR3 size: 15 residues. The chain's CDR3 is CASSSYGGVGYGYTF. The CDR3 DNA reads TGTGCCAGCAGTTCTTATGGTGGGGTAGGCTATGGCTACACCTTC.

This chain joins TRBV5-6 and TRBJ2-2; D is possibly TRBD2 (5 bases). Trimming took 6 bases from V and 2 from J, leaving 23 bases between them. There are 18 residues in the CDR3. The V gene's germline CDR1 is SGHDT and CDR2 YYEEEE. The CDR3 region has the DNA TGTGCCAGCAAGACCGCGGCGATGCGGGTTGAAAACACCGGGGAGCTGTTTTTT. The encoded protein is CASKTAAMRVENTGELFF.

This clonotype turned up a few times. J is TRBJ2-2 and V is TRBV5-5; no firm D call. The germline CDR1 and CDR2 sequences are SGHKS and YYEKEE (reference sequence). This CDR3 comprises 13 residues. The V and J ends lost 3 bases and 8 bases respectively, with 11 bases between them. The CDR3 region is CASSSASSGELFF. The CDR3 DNA reads as TGTGCCAGCAGCTCCGCGAGTTCGGGGGAGCTGTTTTTT.

The rearrangement joins TRBV11-1 to TRBJ2-1, with D possibly matching TRBD2 (5 bases). The CDR3 spans 16 residues. Germline V gene sequence: CDR1 SGHAT, CDR2 FQDESV (reference sequence). The ends were cut back, 4 bases at V and 0 bases at J, with 13 bases in the middle. This chain's CDR3 is CASSSPTSSSYNEQFF. The CDR3 DNA reads as TGTGCCAGCAGCTCCCCCACTAGTAGCTCCTACAATGAGCAGTTCTTC.

The chain has TRBV7-9 and TRBJ1-4; no definite D call. The V gene's germline CDR1 is SEHNR and CDR2 FQNEAQ (reference sequence). Trimming took 5 bases from V and 0 from J, leaving 13 bases between them. This CDR3 contains 16 residues. CDR3 in DNA: TGTGCCAGCAGCCCACCCTGGGGAGCAACTAATGAAAAACTGTTTTTT. It codes for CASSPPWGATNEKLFF.

The chain employs TRBV15 and TRBJ1-1, with D possibly matching TRBD1 (6 bases). This CDR3 region has 17 residues. CDR1 is LNHNV, CDR2 YYDKDF, per germline (reference sequence). Trimming took 7 bases from V and 1 from J, leaving 22 bases between them. The CDR3 nucleotides are TGTGCCACCACCCTGAGAATTATGGGGACACGGAACACTGAAGCTTTCTTT. Protein: CATTLRIMGTRNTEAFF.

This clonotype was picked up a small number of times. This sequence joins TRBV5-1 and TRBJ2-2; D might be TRBD1 (6 bases). The germline V and J ends were trimmed by 1 base and 1 base, with 11 bases remaining between them. The CDR3 has 16 amino acids. Germline V CDR1 and CDR2: SGHRS, YFSETQ. CDR3 protein: CASSLTQGGNTGELFF. The CDR3 DNA follows: TGCGCCAGCAGCTTGACACAGGGCGGGAACACCGGGGAGCTGTTTTTT.

J is TRBJ2-3 and V is TRBV20-1; D possibly corresponds to TRBD2 (5 bases). CDR1 and CDR2 from the germline V gene are DFQATT and SNEGSKA (reference sequence). This CDR3 is 12 amino acids long. The V and J ends lost 1 base and 6 bases respectively, with 8 bases between them. CDR3 region: CSARVPGDTQYF. DNA for the CDR3: TGCAGTGCTAGAGTGCCGGGGGATACGCAGTATTTT.

This clonotype was recorded at least ten times. The chain combines TRBV12-3 or TRBV12-4 with TRBJ2-1; D gene uncertain. The CDR3 loop spans 13 amino acids. Trimming left V 1 base short and J 8 bases short, with 9 bases between. The CDR3 DNA is TGTGCCAGCAGTTTAGACCTCGGGCATGAGCAGTTCTTC. Its protein is CASSLDLGHEQFF.

This clonotype was counted between two and nine times. The chain joins TRBV6-5 to TRBJ2-4; 10 bases are a match to TRBD2. The CDR3 totals 15 residues. V lost 5 bases, J lost 9 bases, and 10 bases stayed unmatched. Germline V CDR1 and CDR2: MNHEY, SVGAGI. The CDR3 here is CASSPSGSAQGIQYF. In DNA, the CDR3 is TGTGCCAGCAGTCCTAGCGGGAGCGCTCAGGGCATTCAGTACTTC.

V is TRBV7-6 and J is TRBJ2-7; 9 bases align to TRBD2. The V segment lost 2 bases and the J segment 2 bases; nucleotides outside the gene matches: 10. CDR3 length: 17 amino acids. Germline CDR1 is SGHVS and CDR2 is FNYEAQ. CDR3 in DNA: TGTGCCAGCAGCTTACCAGCGGGAGGTGGTAGGACCTACGAGCAGTACTTC. It yields the protein CASSLPAGGGRTYEQYF.

This clonotype was detected a few times. This sequence joins TRBV7-9 and TRBJ2-1; D remains unclear. Germline CDR1 and CDR2: SEHNR and FQNEAQ (reference sequence). This CDR3 has 16 amino acids. Trimming removed 0 bases at V and 0 bases at J, with 9 bases between. The CDR3, as DNA: TGTGCCAGCAGCTTAGCATTAAGTAGCTCCTACAATGAGCAGTTCTTC. Translated: CASSLALSSSYNEQFF.

This clonotype was recorded at least ten times. The V and J genes are TRBV25-1 and TRBJ2-5; tentative D call: TRBD2 (5 bases). V lost 5 bases to trimming and J lost 0 bases, with 10 bases between them. The length of the CDR3 is 14 residues. From germline, CDR1 is MGHDK and CDR2 SYGVNS. The CDR3 sequence is CASSTRVYQETQYF. DNA for the CDR3: TGTGCCAGCAGTACGAGGGTGTACCAAGAGACCCAGTACTTC.

The chain joins TRBV20-1 to TRBJ2-3, with TRBD2 identical over 10 bases. CDR1 DFQATT and CDR2 SNEGSKA come from the germline V gene (reference sequence). V gave up 1 base and J gave up 3 bases; unmatched junction bases: 10. This CDR3 contains 17 residues. The CDR3 coding sequence is TGCAGTGCTAGAGCAGGTTCGACTAGCGGGTTTACAGATACGCAGTATTTT. As protein: CSARAGSTSGFTDTQYF.

The chain has TRBV13 and TRBJ2-7, with D possibly matching TRBD1 (5 bases). V was clipped by 2 bases and J by 0 bases, with 11 bases between them. CDR3 length: 15 residues. Germline V gene sequence: CDR1 PRHDT, CDR2 FYEKMQ (reference sequence). CDR3 in DNA: TGTGCCAGCAGCTTACGCAGGGAATACTCCTACGAGCAGTACTTC. Translating it yields CASSLRREYSYEQYF.

This clonotype was found once. A much bigger clone sits one base away, suggesting this may be a read error. V is TRBV5-1 and J is TRBJ2-7, with 7 bases identical to TRBD1. The germline V gene encodes CDR1 SGHRS and CDR2 YFSETQ. The CDR3 runs 14 residues. The junction had 6 bases not matched to a gene; V was cut back by 0 bases and J by 6 bases. The CDR3 region has the DNA TGCGCCAGCAGCTTGGTGGGACAGTGCACCGAGCAGTACTTC. It codes for CASSLVGQCTEQYF.